A single count supports the clone carrying this TCR beta chain. The antigen is not known. The germline V gene encodes CDR1 SGHAT and CDR2 FQNNGV. With V trimmed by 1 base and J by 3 bases, 4 bases remained unmatched. The CDR3 extends over 15 amino acids. Sampling of blood occurred at baseline, cycle 4 day 1, and cycle 7 day 1. The data belong to a study of OX40 agonist ivuxolimab in advanced cancers. Study-wide background: Patients received ivuxolimab, an intravenous treatment, every 2 weeks at 0.01 to 10 mg/kg. General study findings and limits: With doses of 0.1 to 3.0 mg/kg, CD4+ and CD8+ blood T cells had undergone clonal expansion by week 6. More expanded clones were found, on average, in CD8+ than in CD4+ T cells.

Data came from immunoSEQ multiplex PCR; TCRdb stores just in-frame clones and leaves some out. The table includes over 95,000 clones, 91% detected once. This TCR derives from an adult with an advanced solid tumor such as melanoma, head and neck, liver or kidney cancer. This chain uses TRBV11-2 with TRBJ2-7; the match to TRBD1 covers 9 bases. Source: CD4+ or CD8+ T cells sorted from blood, taken in a trial of the OX40 agonist ivuxolimab. The chain's CDR3 is CASSLAGQGYYEQYF. The DNA of the CDR3 is TGTGCCAGCAGCTTAGCGGGACAGGGTTACTACGAGCAGTACTTC.